This T cell receptor beta chain was sequenced for a study of neurological immune-mediated disorders. V shed 4 bases, J shed 2 bases, and the junction held 6 bases outside the gene matches. The CDR3 is 14 amino acids. CDR1 is SGHDT, CDR2 YYEEEE, per germline. By proportion, this clonotype is medium-sized. Each CDR3 protein is one row after TCRdb ran MiXCR on the 5' RACE reads. This sample has about 50,000 distinct CDR3 sequences, with 10% found just once. Unsorted libraries were derived from 2 million PBMCs stored at -80 C. This sequence was found in a man between 65 and 85 years old with HTLV-1-associated myelopathy (HAM/TSP). Sequenced: PBMCs. V usage is TRBV5-6 and J usage is TRBJ2-7, with TRBD1 identical over 7 bases. The DNA for the CDR3 is TGTGCCAGCAGCCCCGTTGGACAGGCCTACGAGCAGTACTTC. Protein sequence: CASSPVGQAYEQYF.